Listed here are 21 T cell receptor beta chains from one sample, sequenced in a study of cytomegalovirus exposure and HLA in healthy donors. The PCR ran on 60 Vbeta and 13 Jbeta primers. Measured with immunoSEQ multiplex PCR; TCRdb has only the in-frame clones, and not every one. The table lists roughly 80,000 clones, under 70% of them singletons. The specimen was PBMCs. The receptors here all came from a woman aged 45 to 65 in good health and CMV-seropositive.

The gene calls are TRBV7-7 and TRBJ2-1, with 10 bases aligning to TRBD1. V trimming: 3 bases; J trimming: 4 bases; junction bases outside the gene matches: 6. Germline assignment: CDR1 SSHAT and CDR2 FNYEAQ (reference sequence). The CDR3 sequence is 16 residues long. CDR3 bases: TGTGCCAGCAGCTTGTGCGGGGGACAGGGGTACAATGAGCAGTTCTTC. Translated, it gives CASSLCGGQGYNEQFF.

This clone was counted only a few times. V is TRBV4-2 and J is TRBJ1-4; a possible D gene is TRBD1 (6 bases). CDR1 and CDR2 from the germline V gene are LGHNA and YNFKEQ. V was pared by 0 bases and J by 7 bases, with 12 bases between. This CDR3 region has 15 residues. The CDR3 is CASSQDLSGVEKLFF. The CDR3 DNA reads as TGTGCCAGCAGCCAAGATCTGTCAGGGGTTGAAAAACTGTTTTTT.

This chain joins TRBV27 and TRBJ2-4; 7 positions agree with TRBD1. Germline V CDR1 and CDR2: MNHEY, SMNVEV (reference sequence). The trim removed 6 bases at V and 9 bases at J, leaving 20 bases unmatched. This CDR3 is 17 amino acids long. The CDR3 loop reads CASSSRLRDSITRIQYF. The CDR3 DNA reads TGTGCCAGCAGCTCCAGACTCCGGGACAGTATTACCCGCATTCAGTACTTC.

This clone was recorded a few times. The chain employs TRBV6-1 and TRBJ2-5, with TRBD1 matching 9 bases. Germline lookup yields CDR1 MNHNS and CDR2 SASEGT. CDR3 length: 16 amino acids. J lost 5 bases, V lost 2 bases, and 9 bases had no gene match. CDR3 protein: CASSEPAGQGRETQYF. DNA of the CDR3: TGTGCCAGCAGTGAACCCGCGGGACAGGGCCGGGAGACCCAGTACTTC.

Only a few counts were recorded for this clone. The DNA for the CDR3 is TGTGCCATCAGTGAGGGGACAGGGGTGACCCAGTACTTC. Its translation: CAISEGTGVTQYF. The chain couples TRBV10-3 to TRBJ2-5; 10 bases are a match to TRBD1. This CDR3 region has 13 residues. The J segment lost 7 bases and the V segment lost 2 bases, leaving 1 base of the junction unmatched. Per germline, CDR1 ENHRY and CDR2 SYGVKD.

The rearrangement uses TRBV21-1 and TRBJ1-6. TRBV21-1 is given as a pseudogene. The CDR3 contains 17 residues. CDR3 sequence (DNA): TGTGCCAGCAGCAAAGGGGGAGGCAGGCGGAATAAGTCACCCCTCCACTTT. This translates into CASSKGGGRRNKSPLHF.

The chain carries TRBV5-1 and TRBJ2-3; a weak D match, TRBD2 (5 bases). Per germline, CDR1 SGHRS and CDR2 YFSETQ. This CDR3 comprises 15 residues. The V and J ends lost 6 bases and 5 bases respectively, with 19 bases between them. The CDR3 DNA reads as TGCGCCAGCACCGGGGATTGGCCTAGAGTAGATACGCAGTATTTT. It encodes CASTGDWPRVDTQYF.

V and J are TRBV5-5 and TRBJ1-1, with D unclear. The CDR3 covers 15 residues. Germline V gene sequence: CDR1 SGHKS, CDR2 YYEKEE (reference sequence). V was cut by 4 bases and J by 3 bases, with 16 bases left in between. DNA of the CDR3: TGTGCCAGCAGCCTCCTTATAAAGGCGGACACTGAAGCTTTCTTT. This encodes CASSLLIKADTEAFF. The entire variable domain, with the rest obtained from reference TRBV5-5 and TRBJ1-1, is as follows: DAGVTQSPTHLIKTRGQQVTLRCSPISGHKSVSWYQQVLGQGPQFIFQYYEKEERGRGNFPDRFSARQFPNYSSELNVNALLLGDSALYLCASSLLIKADTEAFFGQGTRLTVV.

The chain carries TRBV29-1 and TRBJ1-1, with 9 positions matching TRBD1. With 3 bases clipped from V and 6 bases from J, the junction kept 8 bases outside the gene matches. This CDR3 has 14 amino acids. CDR1 SQVTM and CDR2 ANQGSEA come from the germline V gene. CDR3 coding DNA: TGCAGCGTTGATCTCGGGACAGGGCTTCCTGAAGCTTTCTTT. This codes for CSVDLGTGLPEAFF.

The V and J genes are TRBV19 and TRBJ1-1; the D gene is possibly TRBD1 (5 bases). The CDR3 runs 15 residues. V was trimmed by 1 base and J by 1 base, leaving 10 bases between them. The germline gives CDR1 LNHDA, CDR2 SQIVND (reference sequence). CDR3 nucleotide sequence: TGTGCCAGTAGTATAGGGTTCGGGGGGAACACTGAAGCTTTCTTT. The encoded protein is CASSIGFGGNTEAFF.

V and J are TRBV2 and TRBJ2-7, with D uncertain. The V and J ends lost 6 bases and 7 bases respectively, with 10 bases between them. This CDR3 is built from 11 residues. Germline V gene sequence: CDR1 SNHLY, CDR2 FYNNEI. The CDR3 nucleotides are TGTGCCAGCAGCCTTCAGAGGGAGCAGTACGTC. This sequence encodes CASSLQREQYV.

The chain has TRBV6-6 and TRBJ1-6, with D tentatively TRBD1 (6 bases). V was trimmed by 6 bases and J by 0 bases, leaving 6 bases between them. Germline V gene lookup returns CDR1 MNHNY and CDR2 SVGAGI (reference sequence). The CDR3 has 14 amino acids. CDR3 DNA: TGTGCCAGCAGGGACAGCTCCTATAATTCACCCCTCCACTTT. This translates into CASRDSSYNSPLHF.

This clone has just a few counts. The rearrangement joins TRBV10-3 to TRBJ1-1, with TRBD1 as a possible D gene (5 bases). Trimming took 7 bases from V and 1 from J, leaving 7 bases between them. The CDR3 length is 12 residues. Germline V lookup: CDR1 ENHRY, CDR2 SYGVKD. The DNA of the CDR3 is TGTGCCATCACCGACAGGAACACTGAAGCTTTCTTT. Translating gives CAITDRNTEAFF.

The chain is built from TRBV2 and TRBJ2-1; 8 bases fit TRBD1. Germline trimming cut 5 bases from V and 0 bases from J; bases unmatched to any gene: 6. Germline V gene sequence: CDR1 SNHLY, CDR2 FYNNEI. The CDR3 is 16 residues long. CDR3 protein: CASSYGTGRSYNEQFF. Written as DNA, the CDR3 is TGTGCCAGCAGTTACGGGACAGGCCGCTCCTACAATGAGCAGTTCTTC.

The rearrangement joins TRBV10-2 to TRBJ2-1, with D unresolved. The germline CDR1 and CDR2 sequences are WSHSY and SAAADI. The CDR3 consists of 11 residues. Trimming took off 4 bases at V and 8 bases at J, with 6 bases between the two ends. Here the CDR3 DNA reads TGCGCCAGCAGTGGACTGGATGAGCAGTTCTTC. This codes for CASSGLDEQFF.

The chain recombines TRBV5-1 with TRBJ2-7, with 9 bases aligning to TRBD2. Germline lookup yields CDR1 SGHRS and CDR2 YFSETQ. With 4 bases clipped from V and 6 bases from J, the junction kept 8 bases outside the gene matches. CDR3 size: 14 residues. The CDR3 spells CASSTTSGGLEQYF. CDR3 sequence (DNA): TGCGCCAGCAGCACGACTAGCGGCGGGCTCGAGCAGTACTTC.

The chain combines TRBV6-1 with TRBJ1-3; TRBD1 matches at 11 bases. The V gene end was trimmed by 6 bases and the J gene end by 7 bases; junction bases not matched to a gene: 2. Germline CDR1 MNHNS, CDR2 SASEGT. This CDR3 has 13 residues. The CDR3 is CASRRDRGNTIYF. In DNA, the CDR3 is TGTGCCAGCAGGAGGGACAGGGGGAACACCATATATTTT.

This chain connects TRBV4-1 to TRBJ1-2; possibly TRBD1 for D (5 bases). The V gene's germline CDR1 is MGHRA and CDR2 YSYEKL. This CDR3 is built from 14 residues. V lost 3 bases to trimming and J lost 8 bases, with 16 bases between them. The CDR3 nucleotides read TGCGCCAGCAGCCAGGGATTCAGGGAGGTAGGCTACACCTTC. Translating gives CASSQGFREVGYTF.

This clone was seen a few times. This rearrangement joins TRBV19 to TRBJ1-1; TRBD1 matches at 7 bases. V was pared by 6 bases and J by 4 bases, with 17 bases of the junction left unmatched. Germline CDR1 and CDR2: LNHDA and SQIVND (reference sequence). The CDR3 has 17 amino acids. The CDR3 DNA reads as TGTGCCAGTAGGAACCGGGACAGCGTGGCGAGGTTCACTGAAGCTTTCTTT. It yields the protein CASRNRDSVARFTEAFF.

The chain joins TRBV5-1 to TRBJ2-5; 9 positions match TRBD1. J gave up 2 bases and V 1 base, and 12 bases lay outside the gene matches. The CDR3 consists of 18 residues. CDR1 and CDR2 (germline): SGHRS, YFSETQ. The CDR3 protein is CASSLYRSDRGRQETQYF. The CDR3 coding sequence is TGCGCCAGCAGCTTGTACCGATCGGACAGGGGTCGTCAAGAGACCCAGTACTTC.

The chain couples TRBV19 to TRBJ1-5, with 8 bases identical to TRBD1. Trimming cost V 5 bases and J 2 bases; bases outside gene matches: 2. Per the germline V gene, CDR1 is LNHDA and CDR2 is SQIVND (reference sequence). The CDR3 covers 14 residues. The CDR3 DNA sequence: TGTGCCAGTAGTCAACAGGGGGGCAATCAGCCCCAGCATTTT. Its translation: CASSQQGGNQPQHF.